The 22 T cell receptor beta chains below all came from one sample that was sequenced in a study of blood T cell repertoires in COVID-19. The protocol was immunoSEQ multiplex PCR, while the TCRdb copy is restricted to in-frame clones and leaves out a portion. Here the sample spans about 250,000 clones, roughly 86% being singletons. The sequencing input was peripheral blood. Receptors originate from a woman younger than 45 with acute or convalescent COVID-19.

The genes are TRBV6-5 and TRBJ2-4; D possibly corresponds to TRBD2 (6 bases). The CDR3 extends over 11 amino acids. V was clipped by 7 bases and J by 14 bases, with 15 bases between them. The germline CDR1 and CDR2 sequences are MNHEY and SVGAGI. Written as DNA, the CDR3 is TGTGCCAGCATCACTAGCTTAGAGGAGTACTTC. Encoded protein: CASITSLEEYF.

DNA of the CDR3: TGTGCCAGCAGCTTCCCAGGACAGGGGACATATGGCTACACCTTC. Amino acid sequence: CASSFPGQGTYGYTF. V and J are TRBV5-4 and TRBJ1-2; 9 bases fit TRBD1. The CDR3 loop spans 15 amino acids. The germline V gene encodes CDR1 SGHNT and CDR2 YYREEE (reference sequence). Unmatched junction bases numbered 7, after V lost 2 bases and J lost 5 bases.

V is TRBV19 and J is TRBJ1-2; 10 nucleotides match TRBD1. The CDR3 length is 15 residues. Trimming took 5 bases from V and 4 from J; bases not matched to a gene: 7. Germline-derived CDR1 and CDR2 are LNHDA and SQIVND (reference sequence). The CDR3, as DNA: TGTGCCAGTAGTGCCGGGACAGGGGTTGGCTATGGCTACACCTTC. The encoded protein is CASSAGTGVGYGYTF.

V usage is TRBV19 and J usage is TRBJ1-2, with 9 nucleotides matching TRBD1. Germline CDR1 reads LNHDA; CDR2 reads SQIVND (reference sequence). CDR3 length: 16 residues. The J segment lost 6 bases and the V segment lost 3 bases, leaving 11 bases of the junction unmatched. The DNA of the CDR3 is TGTGCCAGTAGTATTGGGACAGGGAGGTTTTACGATGGCTACACCTTC. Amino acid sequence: CASSIGTGRFYDGYTF.

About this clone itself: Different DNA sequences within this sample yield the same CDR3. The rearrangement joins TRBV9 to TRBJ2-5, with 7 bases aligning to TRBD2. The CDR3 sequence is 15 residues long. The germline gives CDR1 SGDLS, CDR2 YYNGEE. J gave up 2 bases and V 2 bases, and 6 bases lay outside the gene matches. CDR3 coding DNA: TGTGCCAGCAGCGTGGCGGGAGTTACGCAAGAGACCCAGTACTTC. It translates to CASSVAGVTQETQYF.

The CDR3 is CASRTDRGAGAEAFF. In DNA, the CDR3 is TGTGCCAGCAGGACGGACAGGGGGGCCGGCGCTGAAGCTTTCTTT. The V gene is TRBV2, the J gene TRBJ1-1, with 10 bases aligning to TRBD1. The V and J ends lost 6 bases and 6 bases, in that order; junction bases with no gene match: 10. The CDR3 is 15 residues long. Germline values: CDR1 SNHLY, CDR2 FYNNEI.

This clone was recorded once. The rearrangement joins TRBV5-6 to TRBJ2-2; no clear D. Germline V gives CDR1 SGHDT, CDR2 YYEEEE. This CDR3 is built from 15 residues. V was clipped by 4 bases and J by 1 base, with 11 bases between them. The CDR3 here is CASSPPRVNTGELFF. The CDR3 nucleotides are TGTGCCAGCAGCCCCCCCCGGGTGAACACCGGGGAGCTGTTTTTT.

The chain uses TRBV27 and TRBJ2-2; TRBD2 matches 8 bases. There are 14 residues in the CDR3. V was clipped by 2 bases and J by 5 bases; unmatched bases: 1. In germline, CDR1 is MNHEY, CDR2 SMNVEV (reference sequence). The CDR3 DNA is TGTGCCAGCAGTTTACTAGCGGGTACCGGGGAGCTGTTTTTT. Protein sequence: CASSLLAGTGELFF.

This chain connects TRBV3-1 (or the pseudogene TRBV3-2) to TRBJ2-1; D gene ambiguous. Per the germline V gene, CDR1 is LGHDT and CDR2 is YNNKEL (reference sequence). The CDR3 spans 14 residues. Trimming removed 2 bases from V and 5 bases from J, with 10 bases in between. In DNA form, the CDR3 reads TGTGCCAGCAGCCAATTCGCCGAGAACAATGAGCAGTTCTTC. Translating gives CASSQFAENNEQFF.

The CDR3 protein is CASRGAGGSYEQYF. The CDR3 nucleotides are TGTGCCAGCAGGGGAGCGGGAGGGTCCTACGAGCAGTACTTC. This chain uses TRBV7-9 with TRBJ2-7; 10 positions agree with TRBD2. The germline CDR1 and CDR2 sequences are SEHNR and FQNEAQ (reference sequence). Trimming removed 6 bases from V and 1 base from J; junction bases left unmatched: 3. The length of the CDR3 is 14 residues.

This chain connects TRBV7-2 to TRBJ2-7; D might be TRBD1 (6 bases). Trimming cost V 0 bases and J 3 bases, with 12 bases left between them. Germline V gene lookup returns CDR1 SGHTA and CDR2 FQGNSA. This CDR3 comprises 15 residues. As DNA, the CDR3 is TGTGCCAGCAGCTTAGCTGGTTTCAGGGGCTACGAGCAGTACTTC. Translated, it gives CASSLAGFRGYEQYF.

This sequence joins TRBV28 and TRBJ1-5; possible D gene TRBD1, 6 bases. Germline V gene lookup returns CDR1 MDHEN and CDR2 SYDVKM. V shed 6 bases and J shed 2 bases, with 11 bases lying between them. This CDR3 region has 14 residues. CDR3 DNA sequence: TGTGCCAGCAGGGGGACAAAGGGCAATCAGCCCCAGCATTTT. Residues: CASRGTKGNQPQHF.

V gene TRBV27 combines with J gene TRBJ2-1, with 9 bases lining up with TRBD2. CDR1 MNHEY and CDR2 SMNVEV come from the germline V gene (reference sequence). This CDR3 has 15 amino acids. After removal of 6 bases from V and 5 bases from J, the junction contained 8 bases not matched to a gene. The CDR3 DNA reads TGTGCCAGCAGGCCAAGCGGGAGGCGCGACAATGAGCAGTTCTTC. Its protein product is CASRPSGRRDNEQFF.

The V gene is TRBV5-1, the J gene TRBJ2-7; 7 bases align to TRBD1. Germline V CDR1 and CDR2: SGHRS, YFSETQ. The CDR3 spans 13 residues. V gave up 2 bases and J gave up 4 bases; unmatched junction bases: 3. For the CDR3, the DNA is TGCGCCAGCAGCTTTAACAGGGGTTACGAGCAGTACTTC. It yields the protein CASSFNRGYEQYF.

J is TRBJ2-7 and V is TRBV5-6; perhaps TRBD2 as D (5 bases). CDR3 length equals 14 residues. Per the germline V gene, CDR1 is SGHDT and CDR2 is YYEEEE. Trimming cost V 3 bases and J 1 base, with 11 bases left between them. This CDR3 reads CASSWVTGSYEQYF. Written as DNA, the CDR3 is TGTGCCAGCAGCTGGGTGACGGGATCCTACGAGCAGTACTTC.

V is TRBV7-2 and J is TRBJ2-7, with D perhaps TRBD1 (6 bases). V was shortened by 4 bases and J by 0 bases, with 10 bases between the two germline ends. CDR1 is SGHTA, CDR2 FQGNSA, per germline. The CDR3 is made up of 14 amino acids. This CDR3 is CASSWGLSSYEQYF. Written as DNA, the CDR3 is TGTGCCAGCAGCTGGGGGCTCAGCTCCTACGAGCAGTACTTC.

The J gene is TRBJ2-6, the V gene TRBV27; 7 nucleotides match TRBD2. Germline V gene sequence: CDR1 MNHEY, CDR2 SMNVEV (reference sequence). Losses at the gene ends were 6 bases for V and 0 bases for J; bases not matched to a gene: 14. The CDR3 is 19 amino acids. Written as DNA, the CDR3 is TGTGCCAGCAGCAAATCTGCTAGGGGACTAAACTCTGGGGCCAACGTCCTGACTTTC. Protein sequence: CASSKSARGLNSGANVLTF. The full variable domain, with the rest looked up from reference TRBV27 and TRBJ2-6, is EAQVTQNPRYLITVTGKKLTVTCSQNMNHEYMSWYRQDPGLGLRQIYYSMNVEVTDKGDVPEGYKVSRKEKRNFPLILESPSPNQTSLYFCASSKSARGLNSGANVLTFGAGSRLTVL.

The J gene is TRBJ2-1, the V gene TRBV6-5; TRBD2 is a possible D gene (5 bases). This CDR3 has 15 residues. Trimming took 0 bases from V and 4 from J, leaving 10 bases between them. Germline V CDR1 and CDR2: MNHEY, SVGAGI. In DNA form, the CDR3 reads TGTGCCAGCAGTTACTCACCCGGACTGTACAATGAGCAGTTCTTC. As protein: CASSYSPGLYNEQFF.

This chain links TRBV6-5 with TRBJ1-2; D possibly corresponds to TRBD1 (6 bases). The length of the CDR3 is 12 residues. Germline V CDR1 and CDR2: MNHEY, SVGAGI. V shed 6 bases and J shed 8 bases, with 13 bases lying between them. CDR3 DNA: TGTGCCAGCAGACAAGGGGGAAAGGGCTACACCTTC. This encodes CASRQGGKGYTF.

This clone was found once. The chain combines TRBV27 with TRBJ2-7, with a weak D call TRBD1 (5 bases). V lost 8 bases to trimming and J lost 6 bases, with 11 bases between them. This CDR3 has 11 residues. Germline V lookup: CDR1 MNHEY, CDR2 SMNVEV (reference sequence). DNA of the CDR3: TGTGCCAGCTTAGGGGCCGGCGAGCAGTACTTC. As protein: CASLGAGEQYF.

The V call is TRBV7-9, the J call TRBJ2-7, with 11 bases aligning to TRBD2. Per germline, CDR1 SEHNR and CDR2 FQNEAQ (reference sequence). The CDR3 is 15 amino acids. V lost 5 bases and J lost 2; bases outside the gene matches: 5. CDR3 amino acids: CASSPGLAETYEQYF. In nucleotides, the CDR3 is TGTGCCAGCAGCCCGGGACTAGCGGAAACCTACGAGCAGTACTTC.

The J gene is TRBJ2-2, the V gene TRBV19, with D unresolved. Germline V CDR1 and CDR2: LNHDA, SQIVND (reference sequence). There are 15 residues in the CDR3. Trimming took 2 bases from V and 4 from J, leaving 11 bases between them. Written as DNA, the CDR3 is TGTGCCAGTAGTATAAGCCTAAACCCCACCGGGGAGCTGTTTTTT. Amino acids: CASSISLNPTGELFF.